The clone carrying this T cell receptor beta chain was detected ten times or more. The CDR3 consists of 15 residues. V dropped 3 bases and J dropped 5; count of bases not matched to a gene: 4. Germline V CDR1 and CDR2: MGHRA, YSYEKL. TCRdb re-analysed the 5' RACE reads in MiXCR, keeping a single row per CDR3 protein. The repertoire holds tens of thousands of distinct CDR3 sequences, with roughly 15% as singletons. The entry originates in a study of neurological immune-mediated disorders. Stated time point: longitudinal time-point 1 (baseline). The unsorted libraries were prepared from 2 million PBMCs (stored at -80 C).

The chain is built from TRBV4-1 and TRBJ1-6, with 7 nucleotides matching TRBD1. Sequencing was carried out using PBMCs. The TCR was taken from a female donor with HTLV-1-associated myelopathy (HAM/TSP). CDR3 DNA: TGCGCCAGCAGCCACCCCGGGACAGATAATTCACCCCTCCACTTT. This gives the protein CASSHPGTDNSPLHF.